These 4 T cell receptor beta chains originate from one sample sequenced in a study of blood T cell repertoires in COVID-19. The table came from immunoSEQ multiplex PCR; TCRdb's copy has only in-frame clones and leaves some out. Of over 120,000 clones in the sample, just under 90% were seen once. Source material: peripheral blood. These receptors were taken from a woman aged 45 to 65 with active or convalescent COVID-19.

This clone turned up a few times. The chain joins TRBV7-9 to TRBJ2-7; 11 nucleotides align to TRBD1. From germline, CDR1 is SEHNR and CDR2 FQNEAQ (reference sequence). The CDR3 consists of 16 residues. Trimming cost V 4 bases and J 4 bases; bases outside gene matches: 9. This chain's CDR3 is CASSYTPGQGDYEQYF. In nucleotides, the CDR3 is TGTGCCAGCAGCTATACCCCGGGACAGGGGGATTACGAGCAGTACTTC.

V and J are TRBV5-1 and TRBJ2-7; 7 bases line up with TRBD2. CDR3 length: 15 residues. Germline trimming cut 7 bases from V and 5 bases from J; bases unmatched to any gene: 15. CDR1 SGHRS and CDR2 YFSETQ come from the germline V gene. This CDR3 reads CASRFGWVAGDEQYF. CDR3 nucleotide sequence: TGCGCCAGCCGTTTTGGATGGGTAGCGGGTGACGAGCAGTACTTC.

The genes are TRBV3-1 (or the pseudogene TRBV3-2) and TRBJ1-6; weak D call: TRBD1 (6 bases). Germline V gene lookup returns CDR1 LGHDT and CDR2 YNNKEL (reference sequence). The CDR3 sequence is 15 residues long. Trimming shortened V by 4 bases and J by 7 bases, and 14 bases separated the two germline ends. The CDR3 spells CASSLSTTGNSPLHF. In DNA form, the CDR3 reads TGTGCCAGCAGCCTCTCAACAACAGGGAATTCACCCCTCCACTTT.

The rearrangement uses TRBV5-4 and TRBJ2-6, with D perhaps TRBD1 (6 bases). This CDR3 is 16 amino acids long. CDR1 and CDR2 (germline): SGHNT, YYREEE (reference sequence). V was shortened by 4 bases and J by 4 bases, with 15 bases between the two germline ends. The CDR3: CASSLALGAGANVLTF. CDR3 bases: TGTGCCAGCAGCCTGGCCCTGGGGGCCGGGGCCAACGTCCTGACTTTC.